This entry features one T cell receptor beta chain sequence. The data originate from a study of blood T cell repertoires in COVID-19. Study overall: Samples of COVID-19 (acute and convalescent) were obtained from the United States, Italy and Spain. The analysed material was cDNA or gDNA that came from T cells, B-cell-depleted T cells, or PBMCs.

The CDR3 spans 14 residues. With V trimmed by 7 bases and J by 7 bases, 10 bases remained unmatched. Germline CDR1 MDHEN, CDR2 SYDVKM. Authors' analysis steps: Quantification of nucleated cells was approximated via reference gene primer amplification. Profiled with immunoSEQ multiplex PCR; TCRdb holds only in-frame clones, not every one. The DNA gave D and trimming, while V, J and clone size come from that table. The table lists more than 85,000 clones, about 90% of them singletons, with around 4% in the top ten. One Seattle source followed patients from active infection through their disease course. Input material: peripheral blood. The chain combines TRBV28 with TRBJ2-7, with TRBD1 matching over 10 bases. The origin of this receptor is a human donor with COVID-19, enrolled during active disease. The donor label of this sample is uncertain. The CDR3: CASNLGQGKKEQYF. The CDR3 region has the DNA TGTGCCAGCAACCTGGGACAGGGGAAAAAGGAGCAGTACTTC.